A single sample gave rise to the 13 T cell receptor beta chains below, sequenced in a study of blood T cell repertoires in COVID-19. Sequencing used immunoSEQ multiplex PCR; TCRdb keeps in-frame clones, though not all of them. The sample records under 450,000 clones, just over 90% being singletons. The material sequenced was PBMCs or T cells enriched from blood (not recorded which). The receptors originated from a woman between 40 and 50 years old who had been exposed to COVID-19.

With respect to this clone: A read error may produce the germline difference seen at one junction end. The J gene is TRBJ2-1, the V gene TRBV7-7; 9 nucleotides align to TRBD2. The CDR3 is 15 amino acids. Germline values: CDR1 SSHAT, CDR2 FNYEAQ (reference sequence). CDR3 nucleotides: TGTGCTAGCAGCTTAGCTGGCGGGGGGGACAATGAGCAGTTCTTC. Encoded protein: CASSLAGGGDNEQFF.

V usage is TRBV11-2 and J usage is TRBJ2-5; 10 positions agree with TRBD2. In germline, CDR1 is SGHAT, CDR2 FQNNGV. V shed 0 bases and J 0 bases; nucleotides not matched to a gene: 7. The CDR3 is 18 residues long. In nucleotides, the CDR3 is TGTGCCAGCAGCTTAGATTGGAGGCTAGCGGGGGACCAAGAGACCCAGTACTTC. Translation: CASSLDWRLAGDQETQYF.

The chain couples TRBV19 to TRBJ1-3; possibly TRBD1 for D (6 bases). The CDR3 contains 14 residues. Germline CDR1 is LNHDA and CDR2 is SQIVND (reference sequence). Between the trimmed V and J ends, which lost 6 bases and 0 bases, there was a span of 9 bases. The CDR3 here is CASRDSSSGNTIYF. Written as DNA, the CDR3 is TGTGCCAGTAGGGACAGTTCCTCTGGAAACACCATATATTTT.

The chain is built from TRBV7-3 and TRBJ1-1, with D unclear. With 5 bases removed from V and 0 bases from J, the gap between germline ends came to 13 bases. From germline, CDR1 is SGHTA and CDR2 FQGTGA. The CDR3 spans 15 residues. In nucleotides, the CDR3 is TGTGCCAGCAGCCTCGGAGGATCCTTGAACACTGAAGCTTTCTTT. Translating it yields CASSLGGSLNTEAFF.

This clone occurred once. This chain joins TRBV11-1 and TRBJ2-2, with D unresolved. V lost 0 bases, J lost 5 bases, and 7 bases lay in between. Germline CDR1 SGHAT, CDR2 FQDESV (reference sequence). The CDR3 sequence is 14 residues long. The CDR3 coding sequence is TGTGCCAGCAGCTTAGCAGCGAGTACCGGGGAGCTGTTTTTT. Its protein product is CASSLAASTGELFF.

This chain joins TRBV7-9 and TRBJ1-4, with D hard to call. V lost 2 bases and J 2 bases, leaving 21 bases between the germline ends. The CDR3 loop spans 19 amino acids. The germline V gene has CDR1 SEHNR and CDR2 FQNEAQ (reference sequence). DNA for the CDR3: TGTGCCAGCAGCTTACTATCACTCCTCGGTCAAGCGACTAATGAAAAACTGTTTTTT. Translated: CASSLLSLLGQATNEKLFF.

Here the CDR3 DNA reads TGTGCCAGCAGTGAACAAATGCAGGGCTACACTGAAGCTTTCTTT. This codes for CASSEQMQGYTEAFF. The rearrangement joins TRBV6-1 to TRBJ1-1, with D possibly TRBD1 on 5 matching bases. In germline, CDR1 is MNHNS, CDR2 SASEGT. The germline V and J ends were trimmed by 2 bases and 3 bases, with 13 bases remaining between them. CDR3 length: 15 amino acids.

This chain links TRBV9 with TRBJ2-1; 7 bases fit TRBD2. Germline-derived CDR1 and CDR2 are SGDLS and YYNGEE. This CDR3 region has 15 residues. V lost 4 bases and J lost 5; bases outside the gene matches: 9. This CDR3 reads CASSRGDLDNNEQFF. Here the CDR3 DNA reads TGTGCCAGCAGCCGGGGGGACTTGGATAACAATGAGCAGTTCTTC.

This chain joins TRBV29-1 and TRBJ1-6, with D maybe TRBD1 (5 bases). The V end lost 6 bases, the J end lost 7 bases, and 10 bases lay between the germline ends. CDR1 and CDR2 from the germline V gene are SQVTM and ANQGSEA. The CDR3 sequence is 12 residues long. The CDR3 protein is CSVGQRNSPLHF. The CDR3 bases are TGCAGCGTCGGACAAAGAAATTCACCCCTCCACTTT.

The V call is TRBV5-1, the J call TRBJ1-1; D call uncertain. Trimming pared 0 bases from V and 3 bases from J, leaving 9 bases between. The germline CDR1 and CDR2 sequences are SGHRS and YFSETQ. CDR3 length: 14 residues. The CDR3 DNA reads TGCGCCAGCAGCTTGGTAGGTGGAGACACTGAAGCTTTCTTT. It specifies CASSLVGGDTEAFF.

As to this clone: This specimen includes other DNA sequences encoding the same CDR3. The gene calls are TRBV27 and TRBJ1-2; 10 bases are shared with TRBD1. This CDR3 spans 14 amino acids. Trimming cost V 5 bases and J 1 base; bases outside gene matches: 1. The germline CDR1 and CDR2 sequences are MNHEY and SMNVEV (reference sequence). In DNA, the CDR3 is TGTGCCAGCAGTCGGACAGGGGGTAACTATGGCTACACCTTC. The encoded protein is CASSRTGGNYGYTF.

CDR3: CASSQLAGRDNEQFF. Here the CDR3 DNA reads TGTGCCAGCAGCCAATTAGCGGGGCGCGACAATGAGCAGTTCTTC. This chain links TRBV11-3 with TRBJ2-1; 8 nucleotides match TRBD2. Germline CDR1 SGHNT, CDR2 YENEEA. Trimming took 5 bases from V and 5 from J; bases not matched to a gene: 8. There are 15 residues in the CDR3.

The chain carries TRBV19 and TRBJ1-1; the D is unclear. This CDR3 is built from 13 residues. Germline CDR1 reads LNHDA; CDR2 reads SQIVND (reference sequence). The germline V and J ends were trimmed by 5 bases and 4 bases, with 11 bases remaining between them. The CDR3 loop is CASSPRVSTEAFF. The CDR3 bases are TGTGCCAGTAGTCCACGGGTGAGCACTGAAGCTTTCTTT.